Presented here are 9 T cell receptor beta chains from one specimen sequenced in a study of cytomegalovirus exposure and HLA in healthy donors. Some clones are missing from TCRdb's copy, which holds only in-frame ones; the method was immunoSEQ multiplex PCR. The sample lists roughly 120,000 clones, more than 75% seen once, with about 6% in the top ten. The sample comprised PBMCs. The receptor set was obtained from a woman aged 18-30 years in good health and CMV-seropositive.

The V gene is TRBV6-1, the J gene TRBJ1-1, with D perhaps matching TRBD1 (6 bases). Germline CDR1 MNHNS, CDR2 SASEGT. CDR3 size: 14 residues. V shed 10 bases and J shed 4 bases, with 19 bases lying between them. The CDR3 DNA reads TGTGCCACCACAGGGCCTATCTTCTCCACTGAAGCTTTCTTT. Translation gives CATTGPIFSTEAFF.

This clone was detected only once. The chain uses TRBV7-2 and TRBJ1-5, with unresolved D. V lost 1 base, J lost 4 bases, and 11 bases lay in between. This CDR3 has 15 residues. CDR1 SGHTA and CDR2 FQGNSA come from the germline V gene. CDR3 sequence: CASSLGGSTNQPQHF. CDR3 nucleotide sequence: TGTGCCAGCAGCTTAGGAGGGTCGACAAATCAGCCCCAGCATTTT.

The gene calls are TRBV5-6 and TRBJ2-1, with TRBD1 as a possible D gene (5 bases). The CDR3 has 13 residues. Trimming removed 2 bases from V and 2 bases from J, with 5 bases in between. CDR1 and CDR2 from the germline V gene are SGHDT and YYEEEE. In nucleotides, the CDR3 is TGTGCCAGCAGCTTACAGGCCTACAATGAGCAGTTCTTC. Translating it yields CASSLQAYNEQFF.

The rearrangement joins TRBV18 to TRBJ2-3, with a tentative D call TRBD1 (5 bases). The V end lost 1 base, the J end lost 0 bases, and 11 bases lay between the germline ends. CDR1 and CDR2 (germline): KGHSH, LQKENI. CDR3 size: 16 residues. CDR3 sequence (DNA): TGTGCCAGCTCACCACGTTCAGGGTCAAGCACAGATACGCAGTATTTT. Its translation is CASSPRSGSSTDTQYF.

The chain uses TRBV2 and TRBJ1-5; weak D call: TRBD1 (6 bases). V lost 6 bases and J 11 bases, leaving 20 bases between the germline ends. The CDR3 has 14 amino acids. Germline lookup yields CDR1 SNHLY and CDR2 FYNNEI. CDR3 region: CASRFRDNQKAQHF. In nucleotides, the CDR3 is TGTGCCAGCAGATTTAGGGACAACCAGAAGGCCCAGCATTTT.

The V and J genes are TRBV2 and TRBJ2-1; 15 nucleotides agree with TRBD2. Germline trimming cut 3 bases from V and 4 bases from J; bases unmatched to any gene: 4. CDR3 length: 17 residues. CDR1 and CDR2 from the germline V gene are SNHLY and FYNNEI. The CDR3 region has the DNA TGTGCCAGCAGTGACGGACTAGCGGGGGGGACTTACAATGAGCAGTTCTTC. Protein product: CASSDGLAGGTYNEQFF. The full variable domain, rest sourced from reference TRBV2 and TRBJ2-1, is EPEVTQTPSHQVTQMGQEVILRCVPISNHLYFYWYRQILGQKVEFLVSFYNNEISEKSEIFDDQFSVERPDGSNFTLKIRSTKLEDSAMYFCASSDGLAGGTYNEQFFGPGTRLTVL.

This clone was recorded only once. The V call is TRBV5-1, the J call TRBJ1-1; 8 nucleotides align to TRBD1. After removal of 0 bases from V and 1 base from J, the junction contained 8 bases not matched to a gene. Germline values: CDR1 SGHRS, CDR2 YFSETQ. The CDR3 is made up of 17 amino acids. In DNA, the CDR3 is TGCGCCAGCAGCTTGGCTGCTACAGGGGGTGGGAACACTGAAGCTTTCTTT. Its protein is CASSLAATGGGNTEAFF.

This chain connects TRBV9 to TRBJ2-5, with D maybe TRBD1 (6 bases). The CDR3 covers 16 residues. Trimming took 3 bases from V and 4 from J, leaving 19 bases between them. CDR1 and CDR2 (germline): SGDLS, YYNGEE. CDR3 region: CASSAYPGQLTETQYF. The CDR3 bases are TGTGCCAGCAGCGCTTATCCCGGACAGCTGACAGAGACCCAGTACTTC.

This chain's CDR3 is CASRRTGQGAPGTEAFF. The CDR3 DNA is TGTGCCAGCCGTCGAACTGGACAGGGGGCGCCGGGCACTGAAGCTTTCTTT. The genes are TRBV27 and TRBJ1-1; 11 nucleotides align to TRBD1. The germline gives CDR1 MNHEY, CDR2 SMNVEV (reference sequence). After removal of 8 bases from V and 4 bases from J, the junction contained 15 bases not matched to a gene. The CDR3 is 17 amino acids.